The 5 T cell receptor beta chains below all came from one sample that was sequenced in a study of regulatory T cells in long-lasting Graves disease. The time point was: persistent/refractory GD, antithyroid drugs over 5 years with positive TRAb. Making the TCR library involved RNA that had been extracted from PBMCs. According to the study, TCR beta libraries were built with iRepertoire HTBI primers and CDR3-region Arm-PCR. One entry per CDR3 protein results from TCRdb running MiXCR on the multiplex PCR reads. The sample shows roughly 430,000 distinct CDR3 sequences, roughly a fifth of them seen only once. The source material was peripheral blood mononuclear cells (PBMCs), sampled when the disease was refractory, from a patient treated with antithyroid drugs. Every receptor here comes from a female donor with Graves disease.

As regards this clonotype: A read error may explain this, as a much larger clone is one base away. The chain uses TRBV6-1 and TRBJ2-5, with TRBD1 matching over 12 bases. This CDR3 comprises 15 residues. Germline CDR1 and CDR2: MNHNS and SASEGT. The ends lost 10 bases at V and 5 bases at J; junction bases unmatched: 11. CDR3 loop: CATSTLGQGAETQYF. As DNA, the CDR3 is TGTGCCACCTCCACCCTGGGACAGGGGGCCGAGACCCAGTACTTC.

At least ten counts were recorded for this clonotype. The chain carries TRBV15 and TRBJ1-1, with a weak D call TRBD1 (5 bases). The CDR3 totals 13 residues. Trimming shortened V by 0 bases and J by 12 bases, and 14 bases separated the two germline ends. Germline values: CDR1 LNHNV, CDR2 YYDKDF (reference sequence). This CDR3 is CATSRDDRGATFF. The CDR3 region has the DNA TGTGCCACCAGCAGAGATGATCGGGGCGCCACTTTCTTT.

In this sample, this clonotype turned up a few times. Written as DNA, the CDR3 is TGTGCCAGTCACAAAAGTAGCAATCAGCCCCAGCATTTT. Amino acid sequence: CASHKSSNQPQHF. The chain links TRBV19 to TRBJ1-5; D gene unclear. This CDR3 contains 13 residues. Trimming cost V 8 bases and J 0 bases, with 8 bases left between them. Germline V gives CDR1 LNHDA, CDR2 SQIVND (reference sequence).

This clonotype was detected a few times. The V and J genes are TRBV20-1 and TRBJ1-1; no definite D call. The CDR3 sequence is 15 residues long. The V and J ends lost 6 bases and 4 bases respectively, with 21 bases between them. Germline V gives CDR1 DFQATT, CDR2 SNEGSKA (reference sequence). Here the CDR3 reads CSALPLRTDSTEAFF. The CDR3 DNA reads as TGCAGTGCCCTTCCACTCCGGACCGACTCCACTGAAGCTTTCTTT.

The rearrangement links TRBV9 to TRBJ2-7; D is possibly TRBD1 or TRBD2 (5 bases each). The CDR3 has 14 residues. Trimming stripped 3 bases from V and 1 base from J, with 11 bases between. Germline assignment: CDR1 SGDLS and CDR2 YYNGEE. CDR3 sequence: CASSARDGSYEQYF. CDR3 bases: TGTGCCAGCAGCGCCCGGGACGGGTCCTACGAGCAGTACTTC.